This entry features one T cell receptor (beta chain) sequence. The antigen is unknown. At survey level, the immunoSEQ assay was run in its v3.0 version. The assay was immunoSEQ multiplex PCR, and TCRdb's table has in-frame clones only and misses some. Of about 28,000 clones listed, 87% are singletons. The record originates from a study of long-term antiretroviral therapy in people with HIV. Overall study findings and caveats: Clones expanded before ART dominated the repertoire at all time points.

Sequenced here: unsorted PBMCs, sampled 2 years after starting antiretroviral therapy. This receptor was identified in a man aged 50 to 59 with HIV.

DNA of the CDR3: TGTGCCAGCAGCCGGGACACTCTAAACTATGGCTACACCTTC. It specifies CASSRDTLNYGYTF. V and J are TRBV5-6 and TRBJ1-2; a weak D match, TRBD1 (6 bases). Germline lookup yields CDR1 SGHDT and CDR2 YYEEEE. Between the trimmed V and J ends, which lost 4 bases and 2 bases, there was a span of 12 bases. The CDR3 extends over 14 amino acids.